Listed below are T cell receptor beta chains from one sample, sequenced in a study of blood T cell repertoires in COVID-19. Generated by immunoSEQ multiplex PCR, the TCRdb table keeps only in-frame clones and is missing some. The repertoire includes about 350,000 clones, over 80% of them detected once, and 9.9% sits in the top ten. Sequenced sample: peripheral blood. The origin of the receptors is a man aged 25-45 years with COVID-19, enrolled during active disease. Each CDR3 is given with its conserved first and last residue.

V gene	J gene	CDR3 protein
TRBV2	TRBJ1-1	CASSEWGTDTEAFF
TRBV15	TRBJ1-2	CATSRDRAGGNGYTF
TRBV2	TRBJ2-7	CASSKASGSPPIGEQYF
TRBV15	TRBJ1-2	CATSRRQGPYGYTF
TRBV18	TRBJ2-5	CASSPRSAGGQETQYF
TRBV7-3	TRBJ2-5	CASSLTSRRGETQYF
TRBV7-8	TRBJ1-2	CASTHYRESYGYTF
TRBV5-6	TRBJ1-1	CASSLSSSNEAFF
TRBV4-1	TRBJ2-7	CASSQPLAGIAYEQYF
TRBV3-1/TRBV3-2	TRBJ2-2	CASSQDSPDRGLGELFF